This T cell receptor beta chain was sequenced in a study of T cells after yellow fever vaccination (dated by TCRdb to about 2019). Study-level background: The SMART-Seq v4 Ultra Low Input RNA kit was used to prepare libraries from fractions with low cell numbers. To track T-cell clones before and after primary and booster YFV17D yellow fever vaccination, bulk TCR alpha and beta repertoires were sequenced longitudinally. Bulk PBMC replicates and cell subsets were isolated from blood drawn at multiple timepoints before and after both primary and secondary immunization. The cohort comprised two healthy male donors, one aged 18 to 30 and one aged 30 to 40 years. The study at large found these results: Only a couple of donors were included in the study, so the extent to which the findings can be generalized is limited. A small fraction of clonotypes appeared in both the CD4 and CD8 compartments, likely as a result of convergent recombination. The secondary T-cell response was weaker than the primary response but faster, peaking on day 5 instead of day 15. FACS-sorted repertoires could contain abundant contaminating clonotypes from the bulk population, so computational filtering was required. Most clones expanded after primary vaccination were re-detected after the booster (about 95% of CD4 and around 88% of CD8), suggesting broad memory maintenance.

The CDR1 and CDR2 encoded by the germline V gene are MNHEY and SVGEGT. Including the terminal cysteine and phenylalanine, the CDR3 comprises 12 residues. The only DNA kept is the CDR3, 36 bases in frame from the first base. The junction shows trimming of 2 bases on V and 9 bases on J, plus 8 bases between the germline ends. Only a few counts were recorded for this clonotype. The antigen this receptor binds is unknown. No base qualities exist here, and no much larger clone lies one base off it. According to the study, the label for this sample's treatment or condition signals: live attenuated yellow fever vaccine strain. At each blood-draw timepoint, two biological replicates of bulk PBMCs were collected. A standard Ficoll-Paque protocol was used to isolate PBMCs from peripheral blood. TriZol was used to extract RNA from bulk PBMCs, CD4 and CD8 fractions, and dextramer-positive and dextramer-negative fractions.

TCR cDNA was synthesized by 5'RACE template switching, which introduced a universal primer site and unique molecular identifiers. cDNA synthesis was primed from both the TCR alpha and TCR beta constant segments. Two PCR steps were used to amplify libraries, with sample barcodes and sequencing adapters being added in the second step. Sequencing of the libraries was done on either Illumina HiSeq 2500 (2x100 bp) or NovaSeq (2x150 bp). Under the source paper's analysis protocol: MIGEC was used to demultiplex reads and collapse the reads into UMI consensus sequences, and MiXCR was used for V(D)J alignment. Vaccine-responding clonotypes were identified with edgeR using replicate PBMC samples, with FDR below 0.01 and a log2 fold change above 5 up to day 15 being required. Each bulk clonotype was labeled CD4 or CD8 based on which sequenced repertoire, CD4 or CD8, contained the clonotype at higher abundance. The public reads were run again by TCRdb, first through fastp at Q25 and then through MiXCR, and only productive beta chains were kept. A single entry per CDR3 protein holds the most common genes and DNA from its merged rows. TCRdb's processing, not the authors', yielded these V and J calls. In all, the sample holds 450,000 to 550,000 distinct CDR3 sequences, and roughly 19% of those were seen once. 13% to 15% of the sample is in the top ten clones.

The source of this sequence is a man aged 30 to 45 who received the YFV17D yellow fever vaccine. The rearranged segments are TRBV6-2 or TRBV6-3 and TRBJ2-1; too little of a D gene remains to name it. The material sequenced was PBMCs, taken 15 days after the yellow fever booster vaccination. CDR3 loop: CASSYPVTEQFF. The nucleotides read TGTGCCAGCAGTTACCCGGTGACTGAGCAGTTCTTC.